The clone carrying this T cell receptor (beta chain) occurred many times. The antigen is not known. As TCR cDNA was made by 5'RACE template switching, a universal primer site and UMIs were added. Via MiXCR, TCRdb re-called the 5' RACE reads, giving one row per CDR3 protein. The table records more than 300,000 distinct CDR3 sequences, approximately 4.3% of them present only once. This entry belongs to a study of T cells after yellow fever vaccination. As for the study in general: The fractions with low cell numbers were processed using SMART-Seq v4 Ultra Low Input. Overall study findings and caveats: Clones from primary vaccination mostly reappeared after the booster (96% CD4, over 85% CD8). Of the clonotypes, a small share occurred in both CD4 and CD8 compartments.

V was cut by 4 bases and J by 0 bases, with 13 bases left in between. The CDR3 sequence is 16 residues long. Germline V gives CDR1 SGHRS, CDR2 YFSETQ. The material sequenced was PBMCs, taken 15 days after the yellow fever booster vaccination. The J gene is TRBJ2-2, the V gene TRBV5-1; tentative D call: TRBD1 (6 bases). The source of this sequence is a man aged 18 to 29 who received the YFV17D yellow fever vaccine. In nucleotides, the CDR3 is TGCGCCAGCAGCCTACCCAGGACAGCGAACACCGGGGAGCTGTTTTTT. It codes for CASSLPRTANTGELFF.